Below are 17 T cell receptor beta chains sequenced from a single sample in a study of blood T cells in healthy people across ages. Alongside a J-beta primer mix, a sample-barcoded 5' primer served in a second PCR lasting about 7 to 12 cycles. TCRdb re-called the 5' RACE reads with MiXCR, one entry per CDR3 protein. The repertoire holds about 1,800,000 distinct CDR3 sequences, with roughly 30% as singletons. Material: blood. These receptors all stem from a woman younger than 45 in good health.

The V call is TRBV21-1, the J call TRBJ2-7; the D call TRBD2 from the table was never checked on the DNA. TRBV21-1 is a pseudogene locus. CDR3 length: 14 residues. The DNA for the CDR3 is TGTGCCAGCAGCAAAGTAGGCGGGAGTGTCGAGCAGTACTTC. Its protein is CASSKVGGSVEQYF.

A word on this clonotype: This may be a read error, as it is one base from a much larger clone. The chain is built from TRBV20-1 and TRBJ2-7, with D maybe TRBD2 (5 bases). V shed 3 bases and J shed 10 bases, with 19 bases lying between them. Germline V gene data show CDR1 as DFQATT and CDR2 as SNEGSKA (reference sequence). CDR3 size: 13 residues. Written as DNA, the CDR3 is TGCAGTGCTAGGCCGGGGTGGCCGGGAACCCAGTACTTC. Translated: CSARPGWPGTQYF.

The chain combines TRBV7-3 with TRBJ1-1; the D gene is possibly TRBD1 (5 bases). CDR1 and CDR2 from the germline V gene are SGHTA and FQGTGA. V was pared by 5 bases and J by 5 bases, with 18 bases between. This CDR3 region has 15 residues. In DNA form, the CDR3 reads TGTGCCAGCAGCCCTCAGGGCCTAGGAGGGACTGAAGCTTTCTTT. This gives the protein CASSPQGLGGTEAFF.

This clonotype was counted a few times. V is TRBV20-1 and J is TRBJ2-4, with D hard to call. TRBJ2-7 explains the end of the DNA better; the J call may be wrong. The length of the CDR3 is 13 residues. The germline V gene has CDR1 DFQATT and CDR2 SNEGSKA (reference sequence). Here the CDR3 DNA reads TGCAGTGCTAGATGGCCCCCCCGAGGCGAGCAGTACTTC. It yields the protein CSARWPPRGEQYF.

This clonotype has just a few counts. This chain uses TRBV27 with TRBJ1-5, with TRBD1 as a possible D gene (6 bases). Germline V gene data show CDR1 as MNHEY and CDR2 as SMNVEV (reference sequence). V was pared by 10 bases and J by 7 bases, with 17 bases between. The CDR3 spans 13 residues. This chain's CDR3 is CAIATGQGQPQHF. DNA of the CDR3: TGTGCCATTGCTACGGGACAAGGGCAGCCCCAGCATTTT.

This clonotype was recorded a few times. An end of the junction differs from the germline gene, which may be a read error. The rearrangement uses TRBV7-9 and TRBJ2-3; D gene ambiguous. Germline CDR1 reads SEHNR; CDR2 reads FQNEAQ (reference sequence). The CDR3 loop spans 13 amino acids. The CDR3 DNA reads as TGTGCCTGCAGCGCCTCTAGCACAGATACGCAGTATTTT. Its translation is CACSASSTDTQYF.

On this clonotype: A much larger clone is a single base away; this may be a read error. The V and J genes are TRBV20-1 and TRBJ1-2; 8 bases match TRBD1. From germline, CDR1 is DFQATT and CDR2 SNEGSKA (reference sequence). The CDR3 has 12 amino acids. The CDR3 sequence is CSASAGGRGYIF. In DNA form, the CDR3 reads TGCAGTGCTAGCGCAGGGGGCCGTGGCTACATCTTC.

This clonotype came up once. The V and J genes are TRBV20-1 and TRBJ2-4, with TRBD2 as a possible D gene (6 bases). Trimming cost V 7 bases and J 13 bases, with 17 bases left between them. Germline V CDR1 and CDR2: DFQATT, SNEGSKA (reference sequence). This CDR3 is 11 amino acids long. Here the CDR3 reads CSGIAGNEQYF. The CDR3 nucleotides read TGCAGTGGAATTGCGGGGAATGAGCAGTACTTC.

At least ten counts were recorded for this clonotype. V gene TRBV28 combines with J gene TRBJ2-7; 9 bases are shared with TRBD1. This CDR3 region has 15 residues. V was pared by 4 bases and J by 10 bases, with 14 bases of the junction left unmatched. Germline values: CDR1 MDHEN, CDR2 SYDVKM. The CDR3 coding sequence is TGTGCCAGCAGTTCGTCCGGGACAGGGCCCTTCACACAGTACTTC. It yields the protein CASSSSGTGPFTQYF.

This clonotype was counted between two and nine times. The chain uses TRBV5-1 and TRBJ1-6; 7 nucleotides agree with TRBD1. Trimming removed 2 bases from V and 8 bases from J; junction bases left unmatched: 7. Germline CDR1 SGHRS, CDR2 YFSETQ. CDR3 size: 15 residues. CDR3 sequence reads: CASSFSIDRDSPLHF. The CDR3 region has the DNA TGCGCCAGCAGCTTCTCGATAGACAGGGATTCACCCCTCCACTTT. Supplemented by reference TRBV5-1 and TRBJ1-6, the full variable domain reads KAGVTQTPRYLIKTRGQQVTLSCSPISGHRSVSWYQQTPGQGLQFLFEYFSETQRNKGNFPGRFSGRQFSNSRSEMNVSTLELGDSALYLCASSFSIDRDSPLHFGNGTRLTVT.

The chain employs TRBV11-2 and TRBJ2-5; D remains unclear. The CDR3 has 12 residues. V was shortened by 9 bases and J by 5 bases, with 13 bases between the two germline ends. Per germline, CDR1 SGHAT and CDR2 FQNNGV. CDR3 in DNA: TGTGCCAGTGCCAGGCCGTTGGAGACCCAGTACTTC. Protein: CASARPLETQYF.

This clonotype was seen only a few times. J is TRBJ2-7 and V is TRBV6-5; 9 bases match TRBD2. The CDR3 totals 16 residues. The J segment lost 4 bases and the V segment lost 10 bases, leaving 17 bases of the junction unmatched. Germline-derived CDR1 and CDR2 are MNHEY and SVGAGI. This CDR3 reads CATRNSGRADRYEQYF. The DNA for the CDR3 is TGTGCCACCCGGAATAGCGGGAGAGCGGATAGGTACGAGCAGTACTTC.

V is TRBV7-7 and J is TRBJ2-7; D is ambiguous. The CDR3 sequence is 13 residues long. V was shortened by 2 bases and J by 10 bases, with 15 bases between the two germline ends. The germline V gene encodes CDR1 SSHAT and CDR2 FNYEAQ (reference sequence). The CDR3: CASSLSQRNPQYF. In nucleotides, the CDR3 is TGTGCCAGCAGCTTAAGTCAAAGGAACCCCCAGTACTTC.

This clonotype was counted at least ten times. The chain uses TRBV5-1 and TRBJ2-1; no clear D. Germline assignment: CDR1 SGHRS and CDR2 YFSETQ. V dropped 2 bases and J dropped 5 bases, with 5 bases sitting between them. The length of the CDR3 is 12 residues. In DNA form, the CDR3 reads TGCGCCAGCAGCTTCGACAACAATGAGCAGTTCTTC. Translation gives CASSFDNNEQFF.

Worth noting for this clonotype: A junction boundary mismatches the germline segment, possibly from a read error. The rearrangement joins TRBV12-3 or TRBV12-4 to TRBJ2-1; TRBD1 agrees at 7 bases. The CDR3 loop spans 14 amino acids. The chain's CDR3 is CTSSQDRTSNEQFF. Written as DNA, the CDR3 is TGTACCAGCAGTCAGGACAGGACTTCCAATGAGCAGTTCTTC.

The V and J genes are TRBV12-3 or TRBV12-4 and TRBJ2-3; D call uncertain. The CDR3 is 15 amino acids. The V end lost 5 bases, the J end lost 3 bases, and 15 bases lay between the germline ends. CDR3 DNA sequence: TGTGCCAGCAGTCCCCGTCTCAGCGAAACAGATACGCAGTATTTT. Encoded protein: CASSPRLSETDTQYF.

Many counts were recorded for this clonotype. The chain has TRBV4-3 and TRBJ1-2; D unresolved. V was trimmed by 0 bases and J by 7 bases, leaving 9 bases between them. This CDR3 has 13 amino acids. Per the germline V gene, CDR1 is LGHNA and CDR2 is YSLEER. The CDR3 DNA sequence: TGCGCCAGCAGCCAAGACGGGAGCGGTGGCTACACCTTC. Translation gives CASSQDGSGGYTF.